In this sample, the clone carrying this TCR beta chain turned up a few times. The CDR3 sequence is 12 residues long. Germline V gives CDR1 MDHEN, CDR2 SYDVKM. Germline trimming cut 10 bases from V and 11 bases from J; bases unmatched to any gene: 12. The data stem from a study of cytotoxic CD8 clonotypes in ibrutinib-treated CLL. TCRdb keeps only in-frame clones here, not all; method: immunoSEQ multiplex PCR. In the table there are around 310,000 clones, about 80% of which are singletons. V and J are TRBV28 and TRBJ1-1, with TRBD1 identical over 8 bases. The material was PBMCs, obtained before ibrutinib treatment. The receptor was isolated from a human donor with chronic lymphocytic leukemia. CDR3 nucleotides: TGTGCCATCCGAGGGCCGGACAGGGTCGCTTTCTTT. This sequence encodes CAIRGPDRVAFF.